These 14 T cell receptor beta chains came from one sample sequenced in a study of T cell changes during pregnancy in multiple sclerosis (dated by TCRdb to about 2019). The library was built by means of the immunoSEQ multiplex PCR assay. The table was pulled from immuneACCESS by TCRdb, which kept in-frame rearrangements only. Such tables lose some clones; where checked, under half of the loss comes from unresolved V genes, and the rest has no known cause. In all, the sample holds 45,000 or so clones, and around 90% of those were seen once. The ten biggest clones cover about 2.6% of the sample. This specimen consisted of CD8+ T cells from peripheral blood mononuclear cells, obtained in the second trimester of pregnancy. The source of these receptors is a female donor with multiple sclerosis, enrolled in a pregnancy study.

The chain couples TRBV9 to TRBJ1-2; TRBD1 might be the D (5 bases). This CDR3 comprises 13 residues. Germline assignment: CDR1 SGDLS and CDR2 YYNGEE. Deletions cut 0 bases from V and 3 bases from J, with 6 bases between. DNA for the CDR3: TGTGCCAGCAGCGTAGTAGGGGACTATGGCTACACCTTC. Protein product: CASSVVGDYGYTF.

This sequence joins TRBV5-5 and TRBJ1-5; D is ambiguous. CDR1 SGHKS and CDR2 YYEKEE come from the germline V gene (reference sequence). The CDR3 extends over 14 amino acids. V lost 7 bases and J 4 bases, leaving 15 bases between the germline ends. The CDR3 protein is CASSSGRENQPQHF. The DNA of the CDR3 is TGTGCCAGCTCATCCGGGCGGGAAAATCAGCCCCAGCATTTT.

This clone appeared a single time. The chain has TRBV4-3 and TRBJ2-5; a possible D gene is TRBD2 (5 bases). This CDR3 spans 14 amino acids. Trimming took off 1 base at V and 3 bases at J, with 9 bases between the two ends. CDR1 is LGHNA and CDR2 is YSLEER in the germline V gene. The CDR3, as DNA: TGCGCCAGCAGCCAAGTGGTCGGGGAAGAGACCCAGTACTTC. Translated: CASSQVVGEETQYF.

This clone showed up just a few times. The CDR3 DNA follows: TGTGCCAGCAGCGCAGGGATCTTGTATGGCTACACCTTC. Encoded protein: CASSAGILYGYTF. This chain connects TRBV6-1 to TRBJ1-2, with D possibly TRBD1 on 5 matching bases. Trimming removed 6 bases at V and 5 bases at J, with 13 bases between. Looked up from germline, CDR1 is MNHNS and CDR2 is SASEGT. The CDR3 contains 13 residues.

This clone showed up just a few times. The V gene is TRBV6-4, the J gene TRBJ2-2, with D possibly TRBD2 on 6 matching bases. With 3 bases removed from V and 2 bases from J, the gap between germline ends came to 10 bases. CDR1 is MRHNA, CDR2 SNTAGT, per germline. The CDR3 is 15 amino acids. CDR3 protein: CASSDSGTNTGELFF. In DNA, the CDR3 is TGTGCCAGCAGTGATTCAGGGACTAACACCGGGGAGCTGTTTTTT.

The chain uses TRBV15 and TRBJ2-3; 11 bases align to TRBD1. The V gene's germline CDR1 is LNHNV and CDR2 YYDKDF (reference sequence). The CDR3 totals 14 residues. After removal of 5 bases from V and 4 bases from J, the junction contained 2 bases not matched to a gene. CDR3 sequence reads: CATSSGQGADTQYF. The CDR3 nucleotides are TGTGCCACCAGCTCGGGACAGGGGGCAGATACGCAGTATTTT.

The chain carries TRBV7-6 and TRBJ1-5; the D is unclear. The CDR3 is 14 residues long. Germline V gene data show CDR1 as SGHVS and CDR2 as FNYEAQ. Trimming took off 1 base at V and 3 bases at J, with 7 bases between the two ends. The CDR3: CASSLVADNQPQHF. CDR3 bases: TGTGCCAGCAGCTTAGTGGCAGACAATCAGCCCCAGCATTTT.

V gene TRBV5-1 combines with J gene TRBJ2-7, with 7 positions matching TRBD2. Germline loops: CDR1 SGHRS, CDR2 YFSETQ. The CDR3 contains 20 residues. Unmatched junction bases numbered 19, after V lost 1 base and J lost 0 bases. The CDR3 coding sequence is TGCGCCAGCAGCTTGTGGTGTCTCCGGGGACTAAGGTGGGGCTCCTACGAGCAGTACTTC. This translates into CASSLWCLRGLRWGSYEQYF.

The genes are TRBV4-1 and TRBJ2-2, with D possibly matching TRBD1 (5 bases). The germline gives CDR1 MGHRA, CDR2 YSYEKL. The CDR3 is 12 residues long. Trimming removed 8 bases at V and 7 bases at J, with 11 bases between. The CDR3 nucleotides read TGCGCCAGCGGGGCTCCCGTCGGGGAGCTGTTTTTT. Protein: CASGAPVGELFF.

The chain links TRBV6-6 to TRBJ2-3; D perhaps matches TRBD2 (5 bases). V dropped 1 base and J dropped 0 bases, with 8 bases sitting between them. The CDR3 spans 15 residues. Germline V gene lookup returns CDR1 MNHNY and CDR2 SVGAGI (reference sequence). The CDR3 loop is CASSYLLESTDTQYF. Here the CDR3 DNA reads TGTGCCAGCAGTTACTTACTAGAGAGCACAGATACGCAGTATTTT.

The rearrangement joins TRBV6-1 to TRBJ2-2; D is uncertain. CDR3 length: 13 amino acids. Germline V gives CDR1 MNHNS, CDR2 SASEGT. Trimming pared 2 bases from V and 8 bases from J, leaving 9 bases between. As DNA, the CDR3 is TGTGCCAGCAGTGAACACCCGCAGGGGGAGCTGTTTTTT. As protein: CASSEHPQGELFF.

The V call is TRBV4-2, the J call TRBJ1-2; 7 nucleotides line up with TRBD1. The germline gives CDR1 LGHNA, CDR2 YNFKEQ. The CDR3 is made up of 15 amino acids. Trimming removed 1 base from V and 6 bases from J; junction bases left unmatched: 8. The CDR3 region is CASSQAPSQGDGYTF. CDR3 nucleotides: TGTGCCAGCAGCCAAGCCCCTTCCCAGGGGGATGGCTACACCTTC.

V usage is TRBV7-3 and J usage is TRBJ2-3, with TRBD2 as a possible D gene (8 bases). Looked up from germline, CDR1 is SGHTA and CDR2 is FQGTGA. V was shortened by 5 bases and J by 5 bases, with 17 bases between the two germline ends. The CDR3 is made up of 15 amino acids. The CDR3 DNA reads TGTGCCAGCAGCCCAACAGGGGCGGGAGGAGATACGCAGTATTTT. It yields the protein CASSPTGAGGDTQYF.

The V call is TRBV6-5, the J call TRBJ2-3, with 8 nucleotides matching TRBD1. Germline CDR1 is MNHEY and CDR2 is SVGAGI. CDR3 length: 14 residues. V lost 8 bases, J lost 2 bases, and 6 bases stayed unmatched. The CDR3 region has the DNA TGTGCCAGCGGGCGGGACAGGCTCACAGATACGCAGTATTTT. Encoded protein: CASGRDRLTDTQYF.